Each of the 17 T cell receptor beta chains below was sequenced from the same sample in a study of cytotoxic CD8 clonotypes in ibrutinib-treated CLL. Assay: immunoSEQ multiplex PCR; the TCRdb copy retains only in-frame clones and omits some. The data hold under 150,000 clones, with about 91% observed a single time. The sequences come from PBMCs, collected after 12 months of ibrutinib treatment. The receptors were gathered from a human donor with chronic lymphocytic leukemia.

The chain combines TRBV13 with TRBJ2-7, with D maybe TRBD2 (5 bases). The V end was cut by 0 bases, the J end by 0 bases, with 6 bases between. Germline V CDR1 and CDR2: PRHDT, FYEKMQ (reference sequence). The CDR3 loop spans 14 amino acids. CDR3 residues: CASSLGGNSYEQYF. CDR3 sequence (DNA): TGTGCCAGCAGCTTAGGCGGGAACTCCTACGAGCAGTACTTC.

The V gene is TRBV9, the J gene TRBJ2-7; TRBD2 is a possible D gene (6 bases). The germline V and J ends were trimmed by 4 bases and 4 bases, with 15 bases remaining between them. Germline V gene sequence: CDR1 SGDLS, CDR2 YYNGEE. The CDR3 runs to 14 residues. CDR3 sequence: CASSPSVPAYEQYF. CDR3 DNA: TGTGCCAGCAGCCCTAGCGTGCCGGCTTACGAGCAGTACTTC.

This clone was observed a handful of times. The CDR3 spells CASSGLAGAGELFF. The CDR3 region has the DNA TGTGCCAGCAGCGGACTAGCTGGTGCCGGGGAGCTGTTTTTT. J is TRBJ2-2 and V is TRBV11-2; 8 bases line up with TRBD2. Losses at the gene ends were 5 bases for V and 6 bases for J; bases not matched to a gene: 5. The CDR3 runs to 14 residues. Germline lookup yields CDR1 SGHAT and CDR2 FQNNGV.

The V call is TRBV4-3, the J call TRBJ1-4; 9 bases line up with TRBD1. J gave up 0 bases and V 0 bases, and 11 bases lay outside the gene matches. CDR3 length: 20 residues. Germline V gene data show CDR1 as LGHNA and CDR2 as YSLEER. For the CDR3, the DNA is TGCGCCAGCAGCCAAGACGCCGGGACAGGGTCAGTTGCAACTAATGAAAAACTGTTTTTT. Amino acid sequence: CASSQDAGTGSVATNEKLFF.

The rearrangement links TRBV12-5 to TRBJ1-5; D call uncertain. Trimming left V 3 bases short and J 11 bases short, with 11 bases between. Germline V lookup: CDR1 LGHNT, CDR2 FRNRAP. This CDR3 has 12 residues. As DNA, the CDR3 is TGTGCTAGTGGTTTAGATAGGGAGTCCCAGCATTTT. Amino acid sequence: CASGLDRESQHF.

The J gene is TRBJ2-2, the V gene TRBV6-5; D possibly matches TRBD1 or TRBD2 (6 bases each). The V gene lost 5 bases and the J gene lost 5 bases, with 12 bases spanning the gap. The CDR3 contains 14 residues. Germline V gene data show CDR1 as MNHEY and CDR2 as SVGAGI. The CDR3 DNA sequence: TGTGCCAGCAGTCCACAGGGAGGTACCGGGGAGCTGTTTTTT. This translates into CASSPQGGTGELFF.

CDR3 sequence: CASSRWEGGADTQYF. Here the CDR3 DNA reads TGTGCCAGTAGTAGATGGGAGGGGGGCGCAGATACGCAGTATTTT. The chain has TRBV19 and TRBJ2-3, with D perhaps TRBD2 (7 bases). Trimming left V 4 bases short and J 4 bases short, with 15 bases between. The CDR3 is made up of 15 amino acids. Germline CDR1 reads LNHDA; CDR2 reads SQIVND (reference sequence).

A single count supports this clone. J is TRBJ2-5 and V is TRBV4-3; D unclear. CDR3 length: 14 amino acids. CDR1 is LGHNA, CDR2 YSLEER, per germline. The V and J ends lost 1 base and 5 bases respectively, with 11 bases between them. This CDR3 reads CASSQAPLGETQYF. The CDR3 region has the DNA TGCGCCAGCAGCCAAGCTCCGTTGGGGGAGACCCAGTACTTC.

The V gene is TRBV6-5, the J gene TRBJ2-4; D perhaps matches TRBD2 (6 bases). The CDR3 spans 15 residues. Germline V gene lookup returns CDR1 MNHEY and CDR2 SVGAGI. Deletions cut 2 bases from V and 3 bases from J, with 11 bases between. The CDR3 region is CASSYGGLGKNIQYF. The CDR3 nucleotides are TGTGCCAGCAGTTACGGAGGGCTAGGCAAAAACATTCAGTACTTC.

The chain carries TRBV2 and TRBJ2-2, with D possibly TRBD1 on 5 matching bases. Germline V lookup: CDR1 SNHLY, CDR2 FYNNEI. The CDR3 extends over 15 amino acids. The V gene lost 3 bases and the J gene lost 4 bases, with 12 bases spanning the gap. The CDR3 reads CASSEGPPITGELFF. CDR3 in DNA: TGTGCCAGCAGTGAGGGGCCTCCGATCACCGGGGAGCTGTTTTTT.

This chain connects TRBV5-1 to TRBJ2-1; D possibly corresponds to TRBD2 (5 bases). Germline lookup yields CDR1 SGHRS and CDR2 YFSETQ. The CDR3 is made up of 15 amino acids. V gave up 0 bases and J gave up 7 bases, with 14 bases separating them. Here the CDR3 DNA reads TGCGCCAGCAGCTTGGCCATGGACTCAAGGAATGAGCAGTTCTTC. It translates to CASSLAMDSRNEQFF.

There are a few counts of this clone. This sequence joins TRBV5-6 and TRBJ2-3; D not certain. The CDR3 runs 16 residues. V was cut by 1 base and J by 0 bases, with 12 bases left in between. The germline V gene has CDR1 SGHDT and CDR2 YYEEEE. DNA of the CDR3: TGTGCCAGCAGCTTGAATCCGATCTACAGCACAGATACGCAGTATTTT. Protein sequence: CASSLNPIYSTDTQYF.

The J gene is TRBJ2-1, the V gene TRBV11-2; perhaps TRBD2 as D (6 bases). Germline V gene data show CDR1 as SGHAT and CDR2 as FQNNGV. Trimming removed 11 bases from V and 3 bases from J, with 14 bases in between. The CDR3 is made up of 13 amino acids. DNA of the CDR3: TGTGCCGGGTCGGCGGGGATCTACAATGAGCAGTTCTTC. Encoded protein: CAGSAGIYNEQFF.

The rearrangement links TRBV7-3 to TRBJ1-1; D is undetermined. Germline values: CDR1 SGHTA, CDR2 FQGTGA. The CDR3 runs to 13 residues. Trimming took off 1 base at V and 0 bases at J, with 3 bases between the two ends. CDR3 amino acids: CASSLRMNTEAFF. Here the CDR3 DNA reads TGTGCCAGCAGCTTAAGGATGAACACTGAAGCTTTCTTT.

The V call is TRBV30, the J call TRBJ2-7; D may match TRBD1 or TRBD2 (5 bases each). The CDR3 runs to 13 residues. The germline V gene encodes CDR1 GTSNPN and CDR2 SVGIG (reference sequence). The V and J ends lost 5 bases and 6 bases respectively, with 17 bases between them. The CDR3 loop reads CAWSGPSGGEQYF. As DNA, the CDR3 is TGTGCCTGGTCGGGGCCGAGCGGCGGCGAGCAGTACTTC.

The J gene is TRBJ2-7, the V gene TRBV5-1; D possibly matches TRBD1 or TRBD2 (7 bases each). V gave up 0 bases and J gave up 2 bases, with 21 bases separating them. CDR3 length equals 18 residues. Germline V gives CDR1 SGHRS, CDR2 YFSETQ. The CDR3 here is CASSLGPQGRGGPYEQYF. The CDR3 region has the DNA TGCGCCAGCAGCTTGGGTCCCCAGGGCAGGGGGGGGCCCTACGAGCAGTACTTC.

The chain has TRBV4-3 and TRBJ1-5; D call uncertain. Germline-derived CDR1 and CDR2 are LGHNA and YSLEER. CDR3 length: 13 amino acids. V was trimmed by 3 bases and J by 1 base, leaving 4 bases between them. The CDR3 DNA follows: TGCGCCAGCAGCCAGTGGAGCAATCAGCCCCAGCATTTT. Its translation is CASSQWSNQPQHF.